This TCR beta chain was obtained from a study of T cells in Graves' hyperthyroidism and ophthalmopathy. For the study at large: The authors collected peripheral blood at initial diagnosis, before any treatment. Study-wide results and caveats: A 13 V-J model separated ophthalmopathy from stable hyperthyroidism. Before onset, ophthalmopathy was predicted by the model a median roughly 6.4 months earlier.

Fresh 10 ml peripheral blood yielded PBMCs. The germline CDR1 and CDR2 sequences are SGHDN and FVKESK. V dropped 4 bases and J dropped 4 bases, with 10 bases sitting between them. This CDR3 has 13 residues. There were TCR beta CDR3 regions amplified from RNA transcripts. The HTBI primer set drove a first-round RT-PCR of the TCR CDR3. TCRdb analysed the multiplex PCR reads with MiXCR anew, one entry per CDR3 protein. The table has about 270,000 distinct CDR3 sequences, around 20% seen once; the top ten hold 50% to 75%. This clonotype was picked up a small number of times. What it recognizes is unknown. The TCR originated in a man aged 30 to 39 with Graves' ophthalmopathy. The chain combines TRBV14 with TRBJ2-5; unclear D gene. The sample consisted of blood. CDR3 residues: CASSRARTETQYF. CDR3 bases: TGTGCCAGCAGCCGGGCTAGGACAGAGACCCAGTACTTC. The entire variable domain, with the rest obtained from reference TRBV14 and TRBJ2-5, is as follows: EAGVTQFPSHSVIEKGQTVTLRCDPISGHDNLYWYRRVMGKEIKFLLHFVKESKQDESGMPNNRFLAERTGGTYSTLKVQPAELEDSGVYFCASSRARTETQYFGPGTRLLVL.